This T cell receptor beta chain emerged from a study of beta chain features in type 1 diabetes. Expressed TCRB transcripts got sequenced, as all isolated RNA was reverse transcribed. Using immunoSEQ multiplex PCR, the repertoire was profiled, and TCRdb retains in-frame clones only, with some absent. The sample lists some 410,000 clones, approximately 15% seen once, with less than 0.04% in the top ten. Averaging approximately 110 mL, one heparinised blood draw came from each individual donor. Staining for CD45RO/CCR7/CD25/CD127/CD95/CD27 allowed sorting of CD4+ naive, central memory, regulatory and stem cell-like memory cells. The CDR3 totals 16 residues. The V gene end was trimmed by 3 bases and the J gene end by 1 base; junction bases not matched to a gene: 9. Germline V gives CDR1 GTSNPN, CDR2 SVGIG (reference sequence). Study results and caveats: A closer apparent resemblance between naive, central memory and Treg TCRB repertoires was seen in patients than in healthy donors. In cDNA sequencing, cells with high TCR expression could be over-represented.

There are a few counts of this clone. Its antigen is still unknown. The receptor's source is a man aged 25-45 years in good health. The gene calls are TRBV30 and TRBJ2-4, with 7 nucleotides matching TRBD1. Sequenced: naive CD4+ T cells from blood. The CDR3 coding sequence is TGTGCCTGGAGCGCGGCCTCGACAGGGGCCAAAAACATTCAGTACTTC. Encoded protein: CAWSAASTGAKNIQYF.